Each of the 5 T cell receptor beta chains below was sequenced from the same sample in a study of read filtering for tumor transcriptome and immune sequencing. The library was built from 400 ng RNA with molecular barcoded adaptors for alpha/delta and beta/gamma chains. TCRdb re-called the reads with MiXCR, one entry per CDR3 protein. Of 93,000 or so distinct CDR3 sequences detected, 20% to 25% appear once; the ten largest clones hold over 10%. Sequenced: a population of CD138-negative cells sorted from bone marrow. The receptors were sampled from a donor aged 40 or over with multiple myeloma.

This clonotype was counted at least ten times. The rearrangement uses TRBV30 and TRBJ2-3, with D perhaps TRBD1 or TRBD2 (5 bases each). The CDR3 consists of 14 residues. Trimming cost V 0 bases and J 5 bases, with 12 bases left between them. Germline V CDR1 and CDR2: GTSNPN, SVGIG (reference sequence). CDR3 coding DNA: TGTGCCTGGAGTGTACCGGGGCTCGAAGATACGCAGTATTTT. It yields the protein CAWSVPGLEDTQYF.

This clonotype was counted many times. The J gene is TRBJ1-1, the V gene TRBV12-3 or TRBV12-4; D gene unclear. V lost 6 bases and J 7 bases, leaving 9 bases between the germline ends. The CDR3 is 11 amino acids. In nucleotides, the CDR3 is TGTGCCAGCAGACCACAGATTGAAGCTTTCTTT. Its protein is CASRPQIEAFF.

In its sample, this clonotype was seen many times. The J gene is TRBJ2-7, the V gene TRBV5-6; D is unresolved. The ends were cut back, 2 bases at V and 1 base at J, with 7 bases in the middle. The CDR3 is 13 amino acids. CDR1 is SGHDT, CDR2 YYEEEE, per germline. The CDR3 sequence is CASSFVLSYEQYF. CDR3 bases: TGTGCCAGCAGCTTCGTACTTTCCTACGAGCAGTACTTC.

At least ten counts were recorded for this clonotype. The rearrangement uses TRBV6-6 and TRBJ1-4; D is undetermined. This CDR3 has 15 residues. Germline-derived CDR1 and CDR2 are MNHNY and SVGAGI (reference sequence). Trimming removed 0 bases at V and 2 bases at J, with 7 bases between. This CDR3 reads CASSYSGSTNEKLFF. The CDR3 DNA follows: TGTGCCAGCAGTTACTCGGGTAGTACTAATGAAAAACTGTTTTTT.

The table lists this clonotype with many counts. This chain connects TRBV6-1 to TRBJ1-6; D gene unclear. Deletions cut 5 bases from V and 9 bases from J, with 11 bases between. This CDR3 has 13 amino acids. Germline lookup yields CDR1 MNHNS and CDR2 SASEGT. CDR3 sequence: CASSLAPGSPLHF. The DNA of the CDR3 is TGTGCCAGCAGTCTGGCCCCCGGTTCACCCCTCCACTTT.